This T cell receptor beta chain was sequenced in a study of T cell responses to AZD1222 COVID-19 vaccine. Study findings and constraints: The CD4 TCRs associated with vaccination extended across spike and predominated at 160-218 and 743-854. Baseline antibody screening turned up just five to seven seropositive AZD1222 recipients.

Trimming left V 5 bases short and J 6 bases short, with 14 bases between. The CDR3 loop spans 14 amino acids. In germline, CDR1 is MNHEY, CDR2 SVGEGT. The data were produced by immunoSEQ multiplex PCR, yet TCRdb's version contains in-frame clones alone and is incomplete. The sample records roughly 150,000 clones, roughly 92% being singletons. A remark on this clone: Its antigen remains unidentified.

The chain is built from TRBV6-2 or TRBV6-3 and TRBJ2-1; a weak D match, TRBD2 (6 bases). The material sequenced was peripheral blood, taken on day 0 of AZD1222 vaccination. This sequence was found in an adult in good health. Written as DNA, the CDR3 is TGTGCCAGCAGTCTGCAGGGAGGCCGCAATGAGCAGTTCTTC. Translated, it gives CASSLQGGRNEQFF.